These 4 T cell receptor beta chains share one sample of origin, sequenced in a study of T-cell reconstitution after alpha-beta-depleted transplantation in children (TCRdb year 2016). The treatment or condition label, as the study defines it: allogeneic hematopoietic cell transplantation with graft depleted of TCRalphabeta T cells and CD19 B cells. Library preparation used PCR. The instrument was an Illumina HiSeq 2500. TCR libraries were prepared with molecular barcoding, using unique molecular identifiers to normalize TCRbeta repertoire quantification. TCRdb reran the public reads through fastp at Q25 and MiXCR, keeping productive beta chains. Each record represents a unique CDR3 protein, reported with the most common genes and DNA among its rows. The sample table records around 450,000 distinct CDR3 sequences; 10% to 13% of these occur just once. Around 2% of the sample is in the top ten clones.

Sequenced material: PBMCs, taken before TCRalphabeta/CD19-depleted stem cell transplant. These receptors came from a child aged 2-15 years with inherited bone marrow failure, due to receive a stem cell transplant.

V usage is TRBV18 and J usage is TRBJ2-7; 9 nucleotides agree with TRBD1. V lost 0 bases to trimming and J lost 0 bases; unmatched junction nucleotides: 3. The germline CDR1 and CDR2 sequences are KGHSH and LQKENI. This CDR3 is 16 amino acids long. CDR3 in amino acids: CASSPPETGGSYEQYF. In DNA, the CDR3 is TGTGCCAGCTCACCACCGGAGACAGGGGGCTCCTACGAGCAGTACTTC.

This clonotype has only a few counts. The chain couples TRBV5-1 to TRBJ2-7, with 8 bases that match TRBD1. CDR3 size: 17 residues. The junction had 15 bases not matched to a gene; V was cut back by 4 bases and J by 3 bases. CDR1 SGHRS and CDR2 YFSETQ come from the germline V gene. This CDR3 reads CASSPTIDGTGLYEQYF. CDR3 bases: TGCGCCAGCAGCCCCACCATCGATGGGACAGGCCTCTACGAGCAGTACTTC.

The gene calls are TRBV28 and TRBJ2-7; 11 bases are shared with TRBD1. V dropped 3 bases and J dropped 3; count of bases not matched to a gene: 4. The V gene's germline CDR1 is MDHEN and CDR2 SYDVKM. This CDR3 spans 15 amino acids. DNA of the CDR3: TGTGCCAGCAGTTTTTCGGGGACAGGGGGCTACGAGCAGTACTTC. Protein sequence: CASSFSGTGGYEQYF.

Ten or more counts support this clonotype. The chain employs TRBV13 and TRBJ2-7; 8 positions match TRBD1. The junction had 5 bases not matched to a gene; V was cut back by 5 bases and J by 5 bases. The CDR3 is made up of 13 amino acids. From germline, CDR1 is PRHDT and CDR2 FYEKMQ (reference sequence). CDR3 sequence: CASSPRTGNEQYF. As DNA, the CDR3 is TGTGCCAGCAGCCCACGGACAGGGAACGAGCAGTACTTC.